This TCR beta chain is drawn from a study of molecular identifiers for immune sequencing clone quantification. Study observations and caveats: Because of identical TCR molecules sharing a barcode, sizes of highly expanded clones could be underestimated. Clones above 20 RNA copies held over 98% of effector molecules, under 1% in naive cells.

Previously reported methods and listed TCR primers produced the bulk TCR libraries. TCRdb redid the calling of the PCR reads with MiXCR, one entry per CDR3 protein. The sample lists over 600,000 distinct CDR3 sequences; approximately 20% were seen once. Germline CDR1 and CDR2: SGHKS and YYEKEE (reference sequence). V trimming: 3 bases; J trimming: 3 bases; junction bases outside the gene matches: 5. This CDR3 spans 14 amino acids. The table lists this clonotype with a few counts. Its antigen is unknown. A much larger clone sits a single nucleotide away, making a read error possible. The rearrangement uses TRBV5-5 and TRBJ2-7, with 8 bases fitting TRBD1. Sequenced material: naive CD8+ T cells from blood, with Jurkat cell RNA spiked in. Subset denoted: FACS-sorted CD8+CD4-CCR7+CD45RA+ naive T cells. This TCR came from a human donor in good health. Some libraries in this study had Jurkat cell RNA spiked in. CDR3 in amino acids: CASSWAGTGYEQYF. In DNA, the CDR3 is TGTGCCAGCAGCTGGGCCGGGACAGGCTACGAGCAGTACTTC.